This T cell receptor beta chain originates from a study of blood T cell repertoires in COVID-19. At the level of the study: Italy, Spain and the United States were the sources of the convalescent and acute COVID-19 samples.

The V segment lost 1 base and the J segment 8 bases; nucleotides outside the gene matches: 8. This CDR3 has 17 amino acids. Germline V gene sequence: CDR1 SGHTA, CDR2 FQGNSA. The repertoire was sequenced with immunoSEQ multiplex PCR; TCRdb's copy has only in-frame clones and lacks some. The sample records some 120,000 clones, approximately 86% being singletons. This clonotype was sampled from a man in his forties with acute or convalescent COVID-19. The rearrangement joins TRBV7-2 to TRBJ1-6; 10 bases agree with TRBD1. Sequences were obtained from peripheral blood. The CDR3 reads CASSLDFETGGYSPLHF. As DNA, the CDR3 is TGTGCCAGCAGCTTAGACTTCGAGACAGGGGGCTATTCACCCCTCCACTTT.